This is a list of T cell receptor beta chains from one sample in a study of cytomegalovirus exposure and HLA in healthy donors. Repertoires were generated with immunoSEQ multiplex PCR, while TCRdb's copy carries only in-frame clones and drops some. The repertoire holds some 120,000 clones, about 73% seen once, with about 4% in the top ten. Sequences were obtained from PBMCs. All receptors come from a woman aged 40 to 50 in good health and CMV-seronegative. The CDR3 runs from the conserved cysteine through the conserved F or W. D genes are given only for firm matches. Not all rows give a size; the values are once, few, many and, for expanded clones, a class.

V gene: TRBV11-2
D gene: .
clone size: .
J gene: TRBJ2-7
CDR3 protein: CASSLRSSYEQYF
CDR3 DNA: TGTGCCAGCAGCTTGCGTAGCTCCTACGAGCAGTACTTC

V gene: TRBV2
D gene: TRBD1
clone size: .
J gene: TRBJ1-2
CDR3 protein: CASSALRTGVGGYTF
CDR3 DNA: TGTGCCAGCAGCGCACTGAGGACAGGGGTAGGAGGCTACACCTTC

V gene: TRBV11-1
D gene: TRBD1
clone size: once
J gene: TRBJ1-6
CDR3 protein: CASSPTGTGSSPLHF
CDR3 DNA: TGTGCCAGCAGCCCCACCGGGACAGGGTCTTCACCCCTCCACTTT

V gene: TRBV11-3
D gene: TRBD2
clone size: .
J gene: TRBJ2-3
CDR3 protein: CASSPGTSGVNTQYF
CDR3 DNA: TGTGCCAGCAGCCCCGGGACTAGCGGGGTGAATACGCAGTATTTT

V gene: TRBV18
D gene: .
clone size: once
J gene: TRBJ2-7
CDR3 protein: CASSPSGVLYEQYF
CDR3 DNA: TGTGCCAGCTCACCCTCGGGGGTCCTCTACGAGCAGTACTTC

V gene: TRBV27
D gene: TRBD2
clone size: .
J gene: TRBJ2-7
CDR3 protein: CASSVTSGTLSYEQYF
CDR3 DNA: TGTGCCAGCAGTGTGACTAGCGGGACCCTCTCCTACGAGCAGTACTTC

V gene: TRBV18
D gene: .
clone size: .
J gene: TRBJ1-1
CDR3 protein: CASSPRENTEAFF
CDR3 DNA: TGTGCCAGCTCACCGCGAGAGAACACTGAAGCTTTCTTT

V gene: TRBV30
D gene: TRBD2
clone size: .
J gene: TRBJ2-5
CDR3 protein: CAWSSGTISGTQYF
CDR3 DNA: TGTGCCTGGAGCTCAGGGACTATTAGCGGGACCCAGTACTTC

V gene: TRBV7-9
D gene: .
clone size: .
J gene: TRBJ2-5
CDR3 protein: CASSRNNQGRETQYF
CDR3 DNA: TGTGCCAGCAGCCGAAATAACCAGGGTCGGGAGACCCAGTACTTC

V gene: TRBV5-5
D gene: TRBD2
clone size: .
J gene: TRBJ2-3
CDR3 protein: CASSFTIAGTKDTQYF
CDR3 DNA: TGTGCCAGCAGCTTTACCATAGCGGGGACCAAAGATACGCAGTATTTT

V gene: TRBV6-1
D gene: .
clone size: .
J gene: TRBJ2-3
CDR3 protein: CASSLTDTQYF
CDR3 DNA: TGTGCCAGCAGCCTAACAGATACGCAGTATTTT

V gene: TRBV19
D gene: .
clone size: .
J gene: TRBJ2-2
CDR3 protein: CASSQWRVGNTGELFF
CDR3 DNA: TGTGCCAGTAGTCAGTGGAGGGTAGGGAACACCGGGGAGCTGTTTTTT

V gene: TRBV6-5
D gene: TRBD2
clone size: once
J gene: TRBJ2-3
CDR3 protein: CASMRGNPTDTQYF
CDR3 DNA: TGTGCCAGCATGCGGGGGAACCCCACAGATACGCAGTATTTT

V gene: TRBV19
D gene: TRBD2
clone size: once
J gene: TRBJ2-3
CDR3 protein: CASSIAGGRSDTQYF
CDR3 DNA: TGTGCCAGTAGTATAGCGGGGGGGCGTTCAGATACGCAGTATTTT

V gene: TRBV28
D gene: .
clone size: once
J gene: TRBJ2-2
CDR3 protein: CASSWHSLGTGELFF
CDR3 DNA: TGTGCCAGCAGTTGGCACAGCTTGGGCACCGGGGAGCTGTTTTTT

V gene: TRBV4-3
D gene: TRBD1
clone size: once
J gene: TRBJ1-2
CDR3 protein: CASSPRQGLDGYTF
CDR3 DNA: TGCGCCAGCAGCCCAAGACAGGGTCTGGATGGCTACACCTTC

V gene: TRBV19
D gene: TRBD2
clone size: .
J gene: TRBJ2-3
CDR3 protein: CASSTGLAGGYYGTDTQYF
CDR3 DNA: TGTGCCAGTAGTACCGGACTAGCGGGGGGGTATTATGGCACAGATACGCAGTATTTT